The present T cell receptor beta chain was sequenced within a study of Graves' ophthalmopathy and Graves' hyperthyroidism. Overall study: No treatment had been given when peripheral blood was collected at initial diagnosis.

In its sample, this clonotype was seen many times. Beta-chain TCR CDR3 regions were amplified from RNA transcripts. RT-PCR with HTBI primers came first, then second-round multiplex PCR. TCRdb reanalysed the multiplex PCR reads using MiXCR and keeps one entry per CDR3 protein. The table shows approximately 640,000 distinct CDR3 sequences, with about two fifths occurring only once. The J segment lost 7 bases and the V segment lost 4 bases, leaving 7 bases of the junction unmatched. Germline V CDR1 and CDR2: SGHDN, FVKESK. CDR3 length: 14 residues. This chain links TRBV14 with TRBJ2-5, with TRBD2 matching 9 bases. This TCR came from an adult man with Graves' ophthalmopathy. The specimen was peripheral blood. The CDR3 coding sequence is TGTGCCAGCAGCCGCCTAGCGGGACCCGGGACCCAGTACTTC. It yields the protein CASSRLAGPGTQYF.